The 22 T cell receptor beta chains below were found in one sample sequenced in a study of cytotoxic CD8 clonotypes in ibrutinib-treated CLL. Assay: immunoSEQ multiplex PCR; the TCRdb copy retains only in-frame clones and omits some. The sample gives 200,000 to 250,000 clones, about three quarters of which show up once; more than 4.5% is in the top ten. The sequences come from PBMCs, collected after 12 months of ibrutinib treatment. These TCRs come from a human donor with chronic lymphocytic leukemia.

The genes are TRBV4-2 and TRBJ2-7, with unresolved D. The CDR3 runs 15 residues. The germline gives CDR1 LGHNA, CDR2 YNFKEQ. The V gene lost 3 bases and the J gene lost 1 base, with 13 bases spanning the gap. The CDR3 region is CASSHARDGSYEQYF. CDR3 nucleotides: TGTGCCAGCAGCCACGCCCGTGACGGGTCCTACGAGCAGTACTTC.

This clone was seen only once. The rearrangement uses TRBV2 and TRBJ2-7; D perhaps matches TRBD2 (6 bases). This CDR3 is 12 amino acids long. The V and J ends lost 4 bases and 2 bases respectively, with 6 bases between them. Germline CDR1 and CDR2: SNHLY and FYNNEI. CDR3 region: CASSGLAYEQYF. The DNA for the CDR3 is TGTGCCAGCAGTGGACTAGCCTACGAGCAGTACTTC.

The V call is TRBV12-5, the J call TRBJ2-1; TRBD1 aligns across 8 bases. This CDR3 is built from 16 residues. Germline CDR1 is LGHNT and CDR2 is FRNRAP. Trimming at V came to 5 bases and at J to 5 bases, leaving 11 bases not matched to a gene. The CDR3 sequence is CASGPGQAVGDNEQFF. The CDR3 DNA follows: TGTGCTAGTGGTCCGGGACAGGCCGTGGGAGACAATGAGCAGTTCTTC.

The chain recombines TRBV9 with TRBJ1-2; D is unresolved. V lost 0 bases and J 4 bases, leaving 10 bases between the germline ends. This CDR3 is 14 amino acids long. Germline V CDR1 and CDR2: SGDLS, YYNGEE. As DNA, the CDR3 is TGTGCCAGCAGCGTAGCTGGGGAGGCCTATGGCTACACCTTC. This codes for CASSVAGEAYGYTF.

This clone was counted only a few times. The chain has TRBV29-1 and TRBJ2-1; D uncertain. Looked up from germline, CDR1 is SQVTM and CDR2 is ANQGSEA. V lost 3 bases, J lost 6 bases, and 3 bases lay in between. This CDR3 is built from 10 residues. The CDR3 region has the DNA TGCAGCGTTGAGACCAATGAGCAGTTCTTC. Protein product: CSVETNEQFF.

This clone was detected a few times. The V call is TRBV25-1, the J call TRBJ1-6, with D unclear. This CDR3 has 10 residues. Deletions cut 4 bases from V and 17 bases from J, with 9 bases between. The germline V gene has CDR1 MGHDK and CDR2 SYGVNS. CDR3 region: CASSGRTIHF. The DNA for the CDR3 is TGTGCCAGCAGTGGCAGGACCATCCACTTT.

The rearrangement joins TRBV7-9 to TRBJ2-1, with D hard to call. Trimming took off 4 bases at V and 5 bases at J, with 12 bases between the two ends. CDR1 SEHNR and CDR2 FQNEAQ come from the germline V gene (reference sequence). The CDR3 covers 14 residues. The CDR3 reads CASSSWTGDNEQFF. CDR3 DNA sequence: TGTGCCAGCAGCTCCTGGACGGGCGACAATGAGCAGTTCTTC.

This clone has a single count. CDR3 in DNA: TGCAGTGCTCACCGGACAGTTCAAGCTTTCTTT. It translates to CSAHRTVQAFF. The rearrangement joins TRBV20-1 to TRBJ1-1, with D possibly being TRBD1 (6 bases). The CDR3 is 11 amino acids. Trimming cost V 5 bases and J 9 bases, with 13 bases left between them. Germline CDR1 is DFQATT and CDR2 is SNEGSKA (reference sequence).

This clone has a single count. The CDR3: CASSTRGSNTGELFF. CDR3 bases: TGTGCCAGTAGCACAAGAGGTTCGAACACCGGGGAGCTGTTTTTT. This chain links TRBV19 with TRBJ2-2; D remains unclear. The length of the CDR3 is 15 residues. Germline assignment: CDR1 LNHDA and CDR2 SQIVND (reference sequence). The germline V and J ends were trimmed by 6 bases and 0 bases, with 11 bases remaining between them.

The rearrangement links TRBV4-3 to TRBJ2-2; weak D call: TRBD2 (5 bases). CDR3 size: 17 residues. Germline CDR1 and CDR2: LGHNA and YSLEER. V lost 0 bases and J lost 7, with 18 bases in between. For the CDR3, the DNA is TGCGCCAGCAGCCAAGATACGGCCAAATCTCGGGGCGGGGAGCTGTTTTTT. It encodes CASSQDTAKSRGGELFF.

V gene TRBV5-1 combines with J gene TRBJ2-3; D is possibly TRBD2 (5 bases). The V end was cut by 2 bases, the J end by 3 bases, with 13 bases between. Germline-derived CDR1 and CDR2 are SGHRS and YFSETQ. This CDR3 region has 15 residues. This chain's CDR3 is CASSLEGIRTDTQYF. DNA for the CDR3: TGCGCCAGCAGCTTAGAGGGAATTAGGACAGATACGCAGTATTTT.

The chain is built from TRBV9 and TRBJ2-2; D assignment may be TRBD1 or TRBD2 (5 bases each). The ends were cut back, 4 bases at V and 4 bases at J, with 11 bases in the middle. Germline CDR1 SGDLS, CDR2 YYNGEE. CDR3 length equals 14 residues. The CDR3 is CASSRDGATGELFF. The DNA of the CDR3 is TGTGCCAGCAGCAGGGACGGAGCCACCGGGGAGCTGTTTTTT.

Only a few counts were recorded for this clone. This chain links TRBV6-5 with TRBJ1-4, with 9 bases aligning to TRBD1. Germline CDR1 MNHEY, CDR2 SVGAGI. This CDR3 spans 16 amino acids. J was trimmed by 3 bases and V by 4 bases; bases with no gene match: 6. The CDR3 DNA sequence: TGTGCCAGCAGTTCTTCACAGGGGGCGGCTAATGAAAAACTGTTTTTT. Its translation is CASSSSQGAANEKLFF.

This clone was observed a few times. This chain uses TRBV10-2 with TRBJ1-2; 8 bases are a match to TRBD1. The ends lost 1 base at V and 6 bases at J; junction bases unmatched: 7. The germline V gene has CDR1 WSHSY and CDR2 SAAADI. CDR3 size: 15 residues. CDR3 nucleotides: TGCGCCAGCAGTGAGTTTGAGCAGGGGGCGCATGGCTACACCTTC. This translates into CASSEFEQGAHGYTF.

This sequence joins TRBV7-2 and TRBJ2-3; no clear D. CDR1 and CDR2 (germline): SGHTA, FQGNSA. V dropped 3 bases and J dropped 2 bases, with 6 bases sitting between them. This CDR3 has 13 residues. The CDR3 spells CASSFLYTDTQYF. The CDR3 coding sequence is TGTGCCAGCAGCTTCTTATACACAGATACGCAGTATTTT.

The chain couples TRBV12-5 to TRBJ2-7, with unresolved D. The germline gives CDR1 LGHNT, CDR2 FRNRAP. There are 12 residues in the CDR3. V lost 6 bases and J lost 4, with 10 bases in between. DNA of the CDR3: TGTGCTAGTGGCTCCGACTTTTACGAGCAGTACTTC. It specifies CASGSDFYEQYF. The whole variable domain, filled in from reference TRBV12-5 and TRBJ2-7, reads DARVTQTPRHKVTEMGQEVTMRCQPILGHNTVFWYRQTMMQGLELLAYFRNRAPLDDSGMPKDRFSAEMPDATLATLKIQPSEPRDSAVYFCASGSDFYEQYFGPGTRLTVT.

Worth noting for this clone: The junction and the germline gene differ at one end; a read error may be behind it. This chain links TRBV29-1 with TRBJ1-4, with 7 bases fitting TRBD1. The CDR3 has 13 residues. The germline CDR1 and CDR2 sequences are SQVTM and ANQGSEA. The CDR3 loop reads CSAEGTGDEKLFF. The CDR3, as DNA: TGCAGCGCTGAAGGCACAGGGGATGAAAAACTGTTTTTT.

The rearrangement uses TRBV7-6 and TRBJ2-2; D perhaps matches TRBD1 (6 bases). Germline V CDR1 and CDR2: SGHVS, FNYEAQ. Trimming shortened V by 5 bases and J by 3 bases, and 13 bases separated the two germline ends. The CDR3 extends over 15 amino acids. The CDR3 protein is CASSDTGRDTGELFF. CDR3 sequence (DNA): TGTGCCAGCAGCGACACAGGGCGGGACACCGGGGAGCTGTTTTTT.

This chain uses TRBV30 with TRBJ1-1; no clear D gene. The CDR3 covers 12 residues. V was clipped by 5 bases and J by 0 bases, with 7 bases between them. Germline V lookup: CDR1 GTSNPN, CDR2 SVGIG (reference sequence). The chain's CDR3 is CAWGPMNTEAFF. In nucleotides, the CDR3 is TGTGCCTGGGGCCCAATGAACACTGAAGCTTTCTTT.

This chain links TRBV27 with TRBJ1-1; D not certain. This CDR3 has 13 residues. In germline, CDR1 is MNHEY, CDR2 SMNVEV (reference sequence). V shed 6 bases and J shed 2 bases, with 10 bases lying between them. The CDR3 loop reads CASSRRPNTEAFF. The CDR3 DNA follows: TGTGCCAGCAGCCGACGCCCAAACACTGAAGCTTTCTTT.

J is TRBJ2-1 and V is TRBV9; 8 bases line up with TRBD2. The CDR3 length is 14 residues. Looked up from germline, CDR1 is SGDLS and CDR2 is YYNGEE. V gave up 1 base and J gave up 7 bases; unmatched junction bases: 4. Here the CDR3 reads CASSVYIAGNEQFF. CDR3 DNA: TGTGCCAGCAGCGTATATATAGCGGGGAATGAGCAGTTCTTC.

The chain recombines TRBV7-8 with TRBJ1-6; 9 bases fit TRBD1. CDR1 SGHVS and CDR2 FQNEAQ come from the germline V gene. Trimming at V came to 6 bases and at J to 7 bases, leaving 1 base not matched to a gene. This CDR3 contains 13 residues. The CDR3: CASRTGGNSPLHF. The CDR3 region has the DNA TGTGCCAGCAGGACAGGGGGAAATTCACCCCTCCACTTT.